Shown below are 15 T cell receptor beta chains from a single sample sequenced in a study of shared clonotypes between healthy human individuals. Profiled with immunoSEQ multiplex PCR; TCRdb holds only in-frame clones, not every one. Altogether approximately 1.4 million clones are present, approximately 98% being singletons, with the ten largest covering less than 0.55%. Sequencing was performed on naive CD4+ T cells sorted from blood. The sample's subset: CD45RA+ positively selected. All receptors derive from a man in his thirties or forties in good health.

V gene TRBV10-3 combines with J gene TRBJ1-1; D gene uncertain. Trimming shortened V by 10 bases and J by 1 base, and 13 bases separated the two germline ends. The CDR3 consists of 13 residues. CDR1 and CDR2 from the germline V gene are ENHRY and SYGVKD. CDR3: CATAIQTNTEAFF. Written as DNA, the CDR3 is TGTGCCACTGCCATACAAACGAACACTGAAGCTTTCTTT.

This rearrangement joins TRBV28 to TRBJ1-5; no clear D. The germline V gene has CDR1 MDHEN and CDR2 SYDVKM. This CDR3 has 16 amino acids. Trimming left V 1 base short and J 2 bases short, with 12 bases between. CDR3 in amino acids: CASSLFIGLGNQPQHF. CDR3 coding DNA: TGTGCCAGCAGTTTATTTATCGGGTTGGGCAATCAGCCCCAGCATTTT.

This chain uses TRBV12-5 with TRBJ1-1; perhaps TRBD1 as D (6 bases). This CDR3 spans 15 amino acids. CDR1 and CDR2 from the germline V gene are LGHNT and FRNRAP. Deletions cut 1 base from V and 2 bases from J, with 11 bases between. The CDR3 bases are TGTGCTAGTGGTTTGGAGCCGGGGGCTAACACTGAAGCTTTCTTT. It codes for CASGLEPGANTEAFF.

The gene calls are TRBV9 and TRBJ1-4, with D perhaps matching TRBD1 (5 bases). Germline V CDR1 and CDR2: SGDLS, YYNGEE. The CDR3 runs 21 residues. V gave up 0 bases and J gave up 1 base, with 25 bases separating them. As DNA, the CDR3 is TGTGCCAGCAGCGTAGAGGAGGTGGGGGAATACAACCATAAAACTAATGAAAAACTGTTTTTT. Translated, it gives CASSVEEVGEYNHKTNEKLFF.

This chain connects TRBV18 to TRBJ2-2; 8 bases agree with TRBD1. The ends lost 1 base at V and 2 bases at J; junction bases unmatched: 6. The CDR3 has 17 residues. Germline CDR1 reads KGHSH; CDR2 reads LQKENI. CDR3 bases: TGTGCCAGCTCACCACAGGCCAGGGGGCTAAACACCGGGGAGCTGTTTTTT. As protein: CASSPQARGLNTGELFF.

This clone occurred once. This rearrangement joins TRBV15 to TRBJ1-1; TRBD1 aligns across 8 bases. J lost 1 base, V lost 3 bases, and 4 bases had no gene match. The CDR3 totals 15 residues. Germline CDR1 is LNHNV and CDR2 is YYDKDF (reference sequence). CDR3 protein: CATSSKTGANTEAFF. CDR3 in DNA: TGTGCCACCAGCAGTAAGACAGGGGCGAACACTGAAGCTTTCTTT.

The gene calls are TRBV7-2 and TRBJ2-4; tentatively, D is TRBD2 (5 bases). CDR1 is SGHTA, CDR2 FQGNSA, per germline. With 1 base removed from V and 7 bases from J, the gap between germline ends came to 11 bases. The CDR3 contains 14 residues. CDR3 residues: CASSLEASRNIQYF. CDR3 sequence (DNA): TGTGCCAGCAGCTTAGAGGCTAGCCGGAACATTCAGTACTTC.

The V call is TRBV4-2, the J call TRBJ2-2, with D possibly being TRBD2 (6 bases). Germline CDR1 LGHNA, CDR2 YNFKEQ. This CDR3 contains 16 residues. Trimming shortened V by 4 bases and J by 5 bases, and 17 bases separated the two germline ends. CDR3 DNA sequence: TGTGCCAGCAGCCCAGACCACGCGGGATTTACCGGGGAGCTGTTTTTT. Protein: CASSPDHAGFTGELFF.

This clone appeared a single time. V gene TRBV18 combines with J gene TRBJ1-1; D possibly corresponds to TRBD1 (5 bases). The CDR3 has 15 residues. Trimming took 2 bases from V and 5 from J, leaving 15 bases between them. In germline, CDR1 is KGHSH, CDR2 LQKENI. As DNA, the CDR3 is TGTGCCAGCTCACCAGGTTCCGGGGGAAGGACTGAAGCTTTCTTT. Translated, it gives CASSPGSGGRTEAFF.

This chain connects TRBV5-1 to TRBJ2-2; 10 bases match TRBD1. The germline gives CDR1 SGHRS, CDR2 YFSETQ. This CDR3 is built from 16 residues. Trimming removed 4 bases from V and 7 bases from J; junction bases left unmatched: 10. CDR3 sequence (DNA): TGCGCCAGCAGCGCAACGGGACAGGGGCGTATCGGGGAGCTGTTTTTT. Translating gives CASSATGQGRIGELFF.

The J gene is TRBJ2-7, the V gene TRBV28; TRBD2 aligns across 12 bases. This CDR3 is built from 13 residues. Germline V gene sequence: CDR1 MDHEN, CDR2 SYDVKM. Trimming took 5 bases from V and 13 from J; bases not matched to a gene: 9. The CDR3 is CASSPNLAGGPYF. DNA of the CDR3: TGTGCCAGCAGTCCAAACCTAGCGGGAGGGCCCTACTTC.

The rearrangement joins TRBV9 to TRBJ2-1, with 7 bases fitting TRBD1. This CDR3 contains 15 residues. Trimming removed 0 bases from V and 4 bases from J; junction bases left unmatched: 4. Germline V CDR1 and CDR2: SGDLS, YYNGEE. CDR3: CASSVVGGVYNEQFF. CDR3 sequence (DNA): TGTGCCAGCAGCGTAGTAGGGGGCGTTTACAATGAGCAGTTCTTC.

Comment on this clone: Other DNA sequences within the sample encode an identical CDR3. V gene TRBV11-3 combines with J gene TRBJ2-3; D uncertain. V was clipped by 2 bases and J by 1 base, with 4 bases between them. CDR3 length equals 13 residues. Looked up from germline, CDR1 is SGHNT and CDR2 is YENEEA. The CDR3 nucleotides read TGTGCCAGCAGCTTACAGGGCACAGATACGCAGTATTTT. Translating gives CASSLQGTDTQYF.

The J gene is TRBJ1-2, the V gene TRBV9, with a tentative D call TRBD1 (5 bases). This CDR3 contains 13 residues. Trimming stripped 4 bases from V and 9 bases from J, with 16 bases between. Germline values: CDR1 SGDLS, CDR2 YYNGEE. This chain's CDR3 is CASSRVQGVSYTF. The CDR3 DNA reads TGTGCCAGCAGCCGGGTCCAGGGAGTGAGCTACACCTTC. Looking up the rest from reference TRBV9 and TRBJ1-2 gives the full variable domain: DSGVTQTPKHLITATGQRVTLRCSPRSGDLSVYWYQQSLDQGLQFLIQYYNGEERAKGNILERFSAQQFPDLHSELNLSSLELGDSALYFCASSRVQGVSYTFGSGTRLTVV.

This clone appeared once. The V and J genes are TRBV4-1 and TRBJ2-7; possible D gene TRBD2, 5 bases. CDR1 is MGHRA and CDR2 is YSYEKL in the germline V gene. The CDR3 is 15 amino acids. Trimming took 2 bases from V and 3 from J, leaving 14 bases between them. CDR3 in DNA: TGCGCCAGCAGCCAACCCGGGGAGTTTCGCTACGAGCAGTACTTC. It is translated as CASSQPGEFRYEQYF.